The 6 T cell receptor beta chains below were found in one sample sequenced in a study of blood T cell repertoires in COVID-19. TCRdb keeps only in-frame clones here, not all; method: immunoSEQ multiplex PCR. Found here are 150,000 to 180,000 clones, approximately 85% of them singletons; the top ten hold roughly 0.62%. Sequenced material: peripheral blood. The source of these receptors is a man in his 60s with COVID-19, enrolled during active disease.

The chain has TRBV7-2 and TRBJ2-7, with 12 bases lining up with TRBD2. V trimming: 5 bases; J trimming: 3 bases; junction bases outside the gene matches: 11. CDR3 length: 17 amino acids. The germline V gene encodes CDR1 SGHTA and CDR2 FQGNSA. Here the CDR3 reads CASSPRGGTSGLYEQYF. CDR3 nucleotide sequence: TGTGCCAGCAGCCCTAGAGGTGGGACTAGCGGGCTCTACGAGCAGTACTTC.

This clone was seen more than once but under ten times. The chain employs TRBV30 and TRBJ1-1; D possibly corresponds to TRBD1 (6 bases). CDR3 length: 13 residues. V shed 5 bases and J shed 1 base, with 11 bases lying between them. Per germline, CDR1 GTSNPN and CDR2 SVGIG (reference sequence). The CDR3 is CAWARTANTEAFF. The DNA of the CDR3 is TGTGCCTGGGCTAGGACAGCGAACACTGAAGCTTTCTTT.

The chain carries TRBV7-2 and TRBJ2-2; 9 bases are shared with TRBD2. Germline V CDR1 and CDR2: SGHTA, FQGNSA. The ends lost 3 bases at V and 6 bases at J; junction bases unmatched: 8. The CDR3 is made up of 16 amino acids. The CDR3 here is CASSFEGLAVPGELFF. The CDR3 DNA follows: TGTGCCAGCAGCTTTGAGGGACTAGCAGTCCCCGGGGAGCTGTTTTTT. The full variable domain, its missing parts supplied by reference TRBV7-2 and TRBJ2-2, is GAGVSQSPSNKVTEKGKDVELRCDPISGHTALYWYRQSLGQGLEFLIYFQGNSAPDKSGLPSDRFSAERTGGSVSTLTIQRTQQEDSAVYLCASSFEGLAVPGELFFGEGSRLTVL.

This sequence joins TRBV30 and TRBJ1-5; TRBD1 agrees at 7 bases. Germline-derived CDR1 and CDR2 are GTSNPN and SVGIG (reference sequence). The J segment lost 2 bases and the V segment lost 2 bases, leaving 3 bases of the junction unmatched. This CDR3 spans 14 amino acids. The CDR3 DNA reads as TGTGCCTGGAGTTACAGGGGCGGCAATCAGCCCCAGCATTTT. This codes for CAWSYRGGNQPQHF. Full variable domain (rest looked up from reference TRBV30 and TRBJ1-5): SQTIHQWPATLVQPVGSPLSLECTVEGTSNPNLYWYRQAAGRGLQLLFYSVGIGQISSEVPQNLSASRPQDRQFILSSKKLLLSDSGFYLCAWSYRGGNQPQHFGDGTRLSIL.

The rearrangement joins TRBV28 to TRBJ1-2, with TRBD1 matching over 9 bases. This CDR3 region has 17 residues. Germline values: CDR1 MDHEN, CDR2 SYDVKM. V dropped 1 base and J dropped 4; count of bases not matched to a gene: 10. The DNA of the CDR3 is TGTGCCAGCAGTTTATCCCAACAGGGGGCGTCGGGCTATGGCTACACCTTC. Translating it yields CASSLSQQGASGYGYTF.

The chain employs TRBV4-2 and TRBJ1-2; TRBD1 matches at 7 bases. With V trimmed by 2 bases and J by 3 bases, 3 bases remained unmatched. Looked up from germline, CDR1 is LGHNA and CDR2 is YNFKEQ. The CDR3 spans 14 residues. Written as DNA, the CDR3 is TGTGCCAGCAGCCAAATCCAGGGGGACTATGGCTACACCTTC. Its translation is CASSQIQGDYGYTF.